This TCR beta chain was recovered during a study of cytomegalovirus exposure and HLA in healthy donors. The overall study: Among the 300 to 400 donors who were genotyped, 81% fell in the genetic ancestry cluster that is associated with self-reported Caucasian donors.

The germline V gene encodes CDR1 SGHDN and CDR2 FVKESK. Trimming cost V 4 bases and J 4 bases, with 16 bases left between them. This CDR3 is built from 15 residues. Whole-study findings and limits: The study designated around 150 TCR beta chains cytomegalovirus-associated.

About this clone itself: Its antigen is undetermined.

PCR was performed using 60 Vbeta and 13 Jbeta primers. Assay: immunoSEQ multiplex PCR; the TCRdb copy retains only in-frame clones and omits some. Found here are approximately 170,000 clones, more than 70% of them singletons; the top ten hold more than 1.3%. This clonotype was obtained from a girl between 10 and 17 years old in good health and CMV-seronegative. This chain links TRBV14 with TRBJ1-2; TRBD1 is a possible D gene (5 bases). The source material was PBMCs. As DNA, the CDR3 is TGTGCCAGCAGCCCTCCCCAGACAGCGTTCTATGGCTACACCTTC. It translates to CASSPPQTAFYGYTF.